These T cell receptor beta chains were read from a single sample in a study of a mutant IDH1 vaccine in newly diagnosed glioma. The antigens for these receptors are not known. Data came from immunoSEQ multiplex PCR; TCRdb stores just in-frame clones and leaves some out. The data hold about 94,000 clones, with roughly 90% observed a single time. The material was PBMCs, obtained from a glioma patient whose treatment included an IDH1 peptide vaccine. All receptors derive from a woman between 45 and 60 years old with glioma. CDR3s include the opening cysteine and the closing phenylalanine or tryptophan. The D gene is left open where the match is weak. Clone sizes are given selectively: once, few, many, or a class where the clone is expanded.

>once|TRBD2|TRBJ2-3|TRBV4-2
TGTGCCAGCAGCCAAGAAAGGGCGGGAGGTCCCACAGATACGCAGTATTTT
CASSQERAGGPTDTQYF
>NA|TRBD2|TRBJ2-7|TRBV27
TGTGCCAGCAGTTTCTCCTTCGGACTAGCGGCCTACGAGCAGTACTTC
CASSFSFGLAAYEQYF
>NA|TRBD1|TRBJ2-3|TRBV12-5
TGTGCTAGTGCCTTTGACGCGGGACAGGGGGCTGGAGATACGCAGTATTTT
CASAFDAGQGAGDTQYF
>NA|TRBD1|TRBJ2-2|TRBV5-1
TGCGCCAGCAGCTTGCGGACAGGGGTTAACACCGGGGAGCTGTTTTTT
CASSLRTGVNTGELFF
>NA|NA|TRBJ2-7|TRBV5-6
TGTGCCAGCAGCTCACAGGGCCCCTACGAGCAGTACTTC
CASSSQGPYEQYF
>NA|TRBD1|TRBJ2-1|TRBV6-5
TGTGCCAGCAGTTCACAGGGGGCGTGGGGCTACAATGAGCAGTTCTTC
CASSSQGAWGYNEQFF
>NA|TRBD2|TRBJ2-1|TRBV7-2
TGTGCCAGCAGATCGGGACTAGCGGGGGCCTACAATGAGCAGTTCTTC
CASRSGLAGAYNEQFF
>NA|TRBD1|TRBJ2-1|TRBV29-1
TGCAGCATGGACAGGGGCGGCGATGAGCAGTTCTTC
CSMDRGGDEQFF
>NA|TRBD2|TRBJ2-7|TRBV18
TGTGCCAGCTCACCAGGGGTGGGCGGGAGTTACGAGCAGTACTTC
CASSPGVGGSYEQYF
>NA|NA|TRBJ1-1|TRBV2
TGTGCCAGCAGTGAAGCGCGGGGGAACACTGAAGCTTTCTTT
CASSEARGNTEAFF
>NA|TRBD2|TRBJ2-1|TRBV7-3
TGTGCCAGCAGCTCACAGGGACTAGCGGGAGGGTCGACCTACAATGAGCAGTTCTTC
CASSSQGLAGGSTYNEQFF
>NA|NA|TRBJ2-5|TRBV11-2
TGTGCCAGCAGCTTAGACGGAGGTCGGGAGACCCAGTACTTC
CASSLDGGRETQYF
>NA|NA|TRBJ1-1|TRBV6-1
TGTGCCAGCAGTGAACAGGGCAGGGGCCTTGAGTTCACTGAAGCTTTCTTT
CASSEQGRGLEFTEAFF
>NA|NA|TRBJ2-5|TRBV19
TGTGCCAGTAAAGGGGAGACCCAGTACTTC
CASKGETQYF
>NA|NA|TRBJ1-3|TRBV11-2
TGTGCCAGCAGCTTAGAGCTGAGCTCTGGAAACACCATATATTTT
CASSLELSSGNTIYF
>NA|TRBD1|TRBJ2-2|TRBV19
TGTGCCACTCGGGACAGGGGGGGAACCGGGGAGCTGTTTTTT
CATRDRGGTGELFF
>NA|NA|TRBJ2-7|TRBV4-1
TGCGCCAGCAGCCAAGATGAGGGTAGAAATCCCTACGAGCAGTACTTC
CASSQDEGRNPYEQYF
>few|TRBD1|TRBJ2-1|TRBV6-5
TGTGCCAGCAGCCTGACAGGGAGCTCCTACAATGAGCAGTTCTTC
CASSLTGSSYNEQFF
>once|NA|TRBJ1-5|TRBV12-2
TGTGCAAGTCGCTTAGAAGGTCCTTCCGGGCCCCAGCATTTT
CASRLEGPSGPQHF
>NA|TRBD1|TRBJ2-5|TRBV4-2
TGTGCCAGCAGCCAAGTGGCCGGGACAGGAAATAGGGACCAAGAGACCCAGTACTTC
CASSQVAGTGNRDQETQYF
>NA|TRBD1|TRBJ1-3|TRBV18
TGTGCCAGCTCATCGACAGGGGTCGGAAACACCATATATTTT
CASSSTGVGNTIYF
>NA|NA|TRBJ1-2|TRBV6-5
TGTGCCAGCCACATGACAGCTCGCTATGGCTACACCTTC
CASHMTARYGYTF
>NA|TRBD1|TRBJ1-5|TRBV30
TGTGCCTGGAGCCTGGACAGGGGTGAGCCCCAGCATTTT
CAWSLDRGEPQHF